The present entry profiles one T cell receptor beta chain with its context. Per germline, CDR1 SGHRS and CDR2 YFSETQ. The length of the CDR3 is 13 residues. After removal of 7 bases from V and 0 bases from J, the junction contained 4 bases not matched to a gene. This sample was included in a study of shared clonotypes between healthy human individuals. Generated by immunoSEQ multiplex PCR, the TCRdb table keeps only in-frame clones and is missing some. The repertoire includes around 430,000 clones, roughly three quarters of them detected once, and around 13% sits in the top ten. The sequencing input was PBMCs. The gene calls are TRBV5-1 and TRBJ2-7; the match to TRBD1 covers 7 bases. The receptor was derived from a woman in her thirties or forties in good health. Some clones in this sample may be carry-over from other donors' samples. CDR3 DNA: TGCGCCAGCGGGGGACAGAGCTCCTACGAGCAGTACTTC. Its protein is CASGGQSSYEQYF. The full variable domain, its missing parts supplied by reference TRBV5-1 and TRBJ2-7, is KAGVTQTPRYLIKTRGQQVTLSCSPISGHRSVSWYQQTPGQGLQFLFEYFSETQRNKGNFPGRFSGRQFSNSRSEMNVSTLELGDSALYLCASGGQSSYEQYFGPGTRLTVT.